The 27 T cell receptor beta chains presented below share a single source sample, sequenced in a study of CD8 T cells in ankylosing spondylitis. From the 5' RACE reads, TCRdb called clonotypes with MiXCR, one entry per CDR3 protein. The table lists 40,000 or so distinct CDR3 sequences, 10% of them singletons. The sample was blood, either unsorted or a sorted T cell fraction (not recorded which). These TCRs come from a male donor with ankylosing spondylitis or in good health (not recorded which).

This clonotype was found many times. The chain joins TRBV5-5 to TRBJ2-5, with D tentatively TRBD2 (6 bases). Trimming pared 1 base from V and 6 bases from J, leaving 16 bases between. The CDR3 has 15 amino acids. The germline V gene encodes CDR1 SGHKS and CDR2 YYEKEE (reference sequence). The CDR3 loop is CASSLLGGPEQTQYF. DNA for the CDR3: TGTGCCAGCAGCTTGCTTGGAGGGCCAGAACAGACCCAGTACTTC.

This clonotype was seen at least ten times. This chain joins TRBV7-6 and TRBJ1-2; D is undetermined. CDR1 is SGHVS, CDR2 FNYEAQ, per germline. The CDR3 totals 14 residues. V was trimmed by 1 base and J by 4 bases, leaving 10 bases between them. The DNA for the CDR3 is TGTGCCAGCAGCTTAGATGCCGGCACCTATGGCTACACCTTC. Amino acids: CASSLDAGTYGYTF.

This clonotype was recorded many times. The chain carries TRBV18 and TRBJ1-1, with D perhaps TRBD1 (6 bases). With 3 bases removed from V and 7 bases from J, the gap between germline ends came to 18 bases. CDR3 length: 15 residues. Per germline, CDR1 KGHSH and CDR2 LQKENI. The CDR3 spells CASSPLRGALGEAFF. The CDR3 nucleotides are TGTGCCAGCTCACCCCTCCGGGGGGCATTGGGTGAAGCTTTCTTT. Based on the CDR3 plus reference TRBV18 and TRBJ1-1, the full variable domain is NAGVMQNPRHLVRRRGQEARLRCSPMKGHSHVYWYRQLPEEGLKFMVYLQKENIIDESGMPKERFSAEFPKEGPSILRIQQVVRGDSAAYFCASSPLRGALGEAFFGQGTRLTVV.

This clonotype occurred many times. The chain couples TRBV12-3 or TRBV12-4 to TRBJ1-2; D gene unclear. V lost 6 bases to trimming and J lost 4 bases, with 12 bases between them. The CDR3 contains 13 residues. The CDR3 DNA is TGTGCCAGCAGGGGCGCGGGCAGCTATGGCTACACCTTC. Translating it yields CASRGAGSYGYTF.

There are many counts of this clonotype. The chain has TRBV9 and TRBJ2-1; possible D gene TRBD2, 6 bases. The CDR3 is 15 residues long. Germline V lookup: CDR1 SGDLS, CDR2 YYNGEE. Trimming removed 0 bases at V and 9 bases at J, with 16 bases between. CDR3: CASSVDGSVVGEQFF. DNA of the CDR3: TGTGCCAGCAGCGTAGACGGGAGTGTGGTTGGTGAGCAGTTCTTC.

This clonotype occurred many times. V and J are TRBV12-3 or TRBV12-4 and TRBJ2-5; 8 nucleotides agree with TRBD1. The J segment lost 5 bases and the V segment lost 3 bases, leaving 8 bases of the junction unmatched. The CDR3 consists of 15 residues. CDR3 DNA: TGTGCCAGCAGTTTCGGGACAGGCCGATTGGAGACCCAGTACTTC. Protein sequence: CASSFGTGRLETQYF.

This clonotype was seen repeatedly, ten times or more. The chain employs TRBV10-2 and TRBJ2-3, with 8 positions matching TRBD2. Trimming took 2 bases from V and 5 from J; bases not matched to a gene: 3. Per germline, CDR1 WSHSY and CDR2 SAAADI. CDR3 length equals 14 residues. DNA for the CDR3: TGCGCCAGCAGTGAGATGCGGGAGGTAGATACGCAGTATTTT. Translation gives CASSEMREVDTQYF.

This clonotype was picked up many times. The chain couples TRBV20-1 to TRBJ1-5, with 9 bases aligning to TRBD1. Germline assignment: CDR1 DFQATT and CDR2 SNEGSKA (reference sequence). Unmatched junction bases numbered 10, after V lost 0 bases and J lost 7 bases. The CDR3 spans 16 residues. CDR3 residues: CSARDIGTGYGQPQHF. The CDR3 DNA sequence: TGCAGTGCTAGAGATATTGGGACAGGGTATGGACAGCCCCAGCATTTT.

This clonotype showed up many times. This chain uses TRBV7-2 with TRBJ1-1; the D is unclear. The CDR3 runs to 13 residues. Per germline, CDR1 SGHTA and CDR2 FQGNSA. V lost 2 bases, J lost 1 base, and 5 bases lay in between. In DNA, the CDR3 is TGTGCCAGCAGCTTAAGCAAGAACACTGAAGCTTTCTTT. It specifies CASSLSKNTEAFF.

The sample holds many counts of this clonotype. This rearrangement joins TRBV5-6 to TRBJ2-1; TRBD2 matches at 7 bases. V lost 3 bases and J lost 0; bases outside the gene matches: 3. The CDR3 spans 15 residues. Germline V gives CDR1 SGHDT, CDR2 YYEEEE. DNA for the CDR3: TGTGCCAGCAGCTGGAGCGGGACCTCCTACAATGAGCAGTTCTTC. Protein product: CASSWSGTSYNEQFF.

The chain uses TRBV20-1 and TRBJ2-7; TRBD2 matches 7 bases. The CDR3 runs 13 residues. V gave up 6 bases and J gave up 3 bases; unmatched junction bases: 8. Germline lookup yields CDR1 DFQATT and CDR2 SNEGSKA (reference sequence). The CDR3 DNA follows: TGCAGTGCACCACTAGCGCGGAGCTACGAGCAGTACTTC. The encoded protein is CSAPLARSYEQYF.

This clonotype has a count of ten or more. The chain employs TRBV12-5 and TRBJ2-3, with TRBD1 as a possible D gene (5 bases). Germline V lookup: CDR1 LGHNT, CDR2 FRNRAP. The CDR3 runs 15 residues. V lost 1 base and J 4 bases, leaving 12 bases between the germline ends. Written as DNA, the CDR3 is TGTGCTAGTGGTTTGGCCCCCGGACAACCAGATACGCAGTATTTT. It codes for CASGLAPGQPDTQYF.

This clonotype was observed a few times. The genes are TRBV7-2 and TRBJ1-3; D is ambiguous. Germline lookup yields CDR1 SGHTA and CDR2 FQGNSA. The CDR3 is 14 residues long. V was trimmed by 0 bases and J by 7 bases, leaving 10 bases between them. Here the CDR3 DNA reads TGTGCCAGCAGCTTAGCAGCCGGCCGGAACACCATATATTTT. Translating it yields CASSLAAGRNTIYF.

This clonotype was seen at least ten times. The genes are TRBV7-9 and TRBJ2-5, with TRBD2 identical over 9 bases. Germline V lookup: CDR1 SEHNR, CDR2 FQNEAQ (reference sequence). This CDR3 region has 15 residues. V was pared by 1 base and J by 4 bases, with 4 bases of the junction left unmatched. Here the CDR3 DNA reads TGTGCCAGCAGCTTAGGTCTAGCGGGACTAGAGACCCAGTACTTC. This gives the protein CASSLGLAGLETQYF.

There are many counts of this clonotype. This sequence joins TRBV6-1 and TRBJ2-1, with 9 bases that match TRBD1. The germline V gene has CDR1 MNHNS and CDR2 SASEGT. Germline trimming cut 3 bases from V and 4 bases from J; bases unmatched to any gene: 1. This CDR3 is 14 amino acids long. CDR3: CASSEGTGYNEQFF. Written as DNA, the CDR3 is TGTGCCAGCAGTGAGGGGACAGGGTACAATGAGCAGTTCTTC.

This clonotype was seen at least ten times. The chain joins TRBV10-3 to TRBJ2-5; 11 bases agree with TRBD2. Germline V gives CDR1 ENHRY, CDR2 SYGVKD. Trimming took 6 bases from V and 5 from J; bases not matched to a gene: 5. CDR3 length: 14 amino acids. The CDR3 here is CAIRETSGTETQYF. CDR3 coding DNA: TGTGCCATCAGGGAGACTAGCGGGACGGAGACCCAGTACTTC.

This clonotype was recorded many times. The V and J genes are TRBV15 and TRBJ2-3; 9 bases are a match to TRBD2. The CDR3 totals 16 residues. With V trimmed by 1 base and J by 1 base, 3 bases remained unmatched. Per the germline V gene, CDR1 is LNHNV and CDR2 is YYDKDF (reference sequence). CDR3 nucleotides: TGTGCCACCAGCAGAGTTAGCGGGAGCGGCACAGATACGCAGTATTTT. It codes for CATSRVSGSGTDTQYF.

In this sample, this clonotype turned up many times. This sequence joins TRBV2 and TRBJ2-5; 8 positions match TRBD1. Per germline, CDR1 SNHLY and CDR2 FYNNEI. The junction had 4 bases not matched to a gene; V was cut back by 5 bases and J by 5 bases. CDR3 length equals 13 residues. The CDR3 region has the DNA TGTGCCAGCAGTAGGACAGGGTGGGAGACCCAGTACTTC. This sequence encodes CASSRTGWETQYF.

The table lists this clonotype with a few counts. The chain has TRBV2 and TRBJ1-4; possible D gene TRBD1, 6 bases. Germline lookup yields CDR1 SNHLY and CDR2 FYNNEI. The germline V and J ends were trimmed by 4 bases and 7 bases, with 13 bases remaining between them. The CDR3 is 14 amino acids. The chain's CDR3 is CASSAWGAGEKLFF. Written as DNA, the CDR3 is TGTGCCAGCAGTGCATGGGGGGCGGGTGAAAAACTGTTTTTT.

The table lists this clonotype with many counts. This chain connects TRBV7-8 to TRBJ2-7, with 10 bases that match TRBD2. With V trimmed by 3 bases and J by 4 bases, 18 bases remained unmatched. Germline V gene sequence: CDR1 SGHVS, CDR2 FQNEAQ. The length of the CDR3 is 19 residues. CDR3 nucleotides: TGTGCCAGCAGCTTCCCCGGGACAGTCAGCGGGAGGGCCTCGTACGAGCAGTACTTC. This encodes CASSFPGTVSGRASYEQYF. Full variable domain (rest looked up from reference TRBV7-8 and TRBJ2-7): GAGVSQSPRYKVAKRGQDVALRCDPISGHVSLFWYQQALGQGPEFLTYFQNEAQLDKSGLPSDRFFAERPEGSVSTLKIQRTQQEDSAVYLCASSFPGTVSGRASYEQYFGPGTRLTVT.

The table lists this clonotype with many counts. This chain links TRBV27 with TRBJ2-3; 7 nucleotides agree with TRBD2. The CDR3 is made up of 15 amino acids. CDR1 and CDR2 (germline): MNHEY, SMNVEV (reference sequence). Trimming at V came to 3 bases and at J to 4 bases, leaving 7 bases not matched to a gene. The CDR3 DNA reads TGTGCCAGCAGTTTGGCTAGCGGCCTACCAGATACGCAGTATTTT. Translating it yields CASSLASGLPDTQYF.

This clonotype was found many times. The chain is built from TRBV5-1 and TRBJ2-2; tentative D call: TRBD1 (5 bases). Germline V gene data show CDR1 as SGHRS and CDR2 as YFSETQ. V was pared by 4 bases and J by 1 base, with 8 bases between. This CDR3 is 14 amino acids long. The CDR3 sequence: CASSQGVNTGELFF. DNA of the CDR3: TGCGCCAGCAGCCAAGGGGTGAACACCGGGGAGCTGTTTTTT.

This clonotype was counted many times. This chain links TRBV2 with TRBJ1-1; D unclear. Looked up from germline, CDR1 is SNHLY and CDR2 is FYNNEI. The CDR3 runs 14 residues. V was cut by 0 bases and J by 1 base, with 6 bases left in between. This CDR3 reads CASSEAPGNTEAFF. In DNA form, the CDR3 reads TGTGCCAGCAGTGAAGCTCCCGGGAACACTGAAGCTTTCTTT.

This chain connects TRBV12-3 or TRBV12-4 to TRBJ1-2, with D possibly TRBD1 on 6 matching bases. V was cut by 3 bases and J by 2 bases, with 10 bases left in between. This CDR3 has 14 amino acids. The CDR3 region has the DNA TGTGCCAGCAGTTTCGGGGGCACAAACTATGGCTACACCTTC. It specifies CASSFGGTNYGYTF.

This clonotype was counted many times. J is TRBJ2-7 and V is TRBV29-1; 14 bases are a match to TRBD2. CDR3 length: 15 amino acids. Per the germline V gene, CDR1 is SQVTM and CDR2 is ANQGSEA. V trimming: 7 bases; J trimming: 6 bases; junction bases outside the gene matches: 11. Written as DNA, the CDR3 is TGCAGCGCCACGGGACTAGCGGGAGCGGGGGTCGAGCAGTACTTC. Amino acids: CSATGLAGAGVEQYF.

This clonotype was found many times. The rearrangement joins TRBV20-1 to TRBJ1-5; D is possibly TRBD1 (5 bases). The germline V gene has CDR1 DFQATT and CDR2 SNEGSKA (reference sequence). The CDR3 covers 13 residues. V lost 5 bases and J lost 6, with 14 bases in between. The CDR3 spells CSAGSGDLQPQHF. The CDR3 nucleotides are TGCAGTGCTGGTTCGGGGGATCTTCAGCCCCAGCATTTT.

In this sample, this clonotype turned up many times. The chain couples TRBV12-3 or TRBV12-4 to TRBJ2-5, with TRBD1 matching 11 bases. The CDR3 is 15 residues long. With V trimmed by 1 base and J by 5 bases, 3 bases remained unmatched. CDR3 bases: TGTGCCAGCAGTTTAGGGACAGGGGGCGGTGAGACCCAGTACTTC. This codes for CASSLGTGGGETQYF.